Presented here are 25 T cell receptor beta chains from one specimen sequenced in a study of beta chain features in type 1 diabetes. Their antigen targets remain unknown. General study results and limits: Shortening of TCRB CDR3s, moderate but significant, appeared in all four CD4+ subsets of Type 1 diabetes patients.

The isolated RNA, all of it, was reverse transcribed, so expressed TCRB transcripts were what got sequenced. Method: immunoSEQ multiplex PCR; TCRdb's copy keeps in-frame clones and lacks some. The table includes over 20,000 clones, under 50% detected once. The sample was stem cell memory CD4+ T cells from blood. These receptors were taken from a young man with type 1 diabetes.

By share, this clone ranks as medium-sized. The rearrangement uses TRBV29-1 and TRBJ2-4; tentatively, D is TRBD2 (5 bases). The V end lost 6 bases, the J end lost 0 bases, and 12 bases lay between the germline ends. Germline-derived CDR1 and CDR2 are SQVTM and ANQGSEA. The CDR3 extends over 14 amino acids. The CDR3 DNA sequence: TGCAGCGTCGCATGGGGAGAAGCCAAAAACATTCAGTACTTC. It specifies CSVAWGEAKNIQYF.

V gene TRBV5-1 combines with J gene TRBJ2-1, with 9 bases lining up with TRBD2. The junction had 9 bases not matched to a gene; V was cut back by 6 bases and J by 8 bases. CDR3 size: 14 residues. Germline CDR1 and CDR2: SGHRS and YFSETQ. This CDR3 reads CASIPGLASDEQFF. The CDR3 DNA sequence: TGCGCCAGCATCCCGGGACTAGCTTCCGATGAGCAGTTCTTC.

The chain links TRBV11-2 to TRBJ2-1, with 7 positions matching TRBD2. Germline V gene sequence: CDR1 SGHAT, CDR2 FQNNGV. The V segment lost 6 bases and the J segment 5 bases; nucleotides outside the gene matches: 7. The length of the CDR3 is 14 residues. In DNA form, the CDR3 reads TGTGCCAGCAGAATGGCGGGAGAGGACAATGAGCAGTTCTTC. This sequence encodes CASRMAGEDNEQFF. The full variable domain, in which reference TRBV11-2 and TRBJ2-1 provide the parts outside the CDR3, is EAGVAQSPRYKIIEKRQSVAFWCNPISGHATLYWYQQILGQGPKLLIQFQNNGVVDDSQLPKDRFSAERLKGVDSTLKIQPAKLEDSAVYLCASRMAGEDNEQFFGPGTRLTVL.

This clone was seen only a few times. The chain combines TRBV5-1 with TRBJ2-7; D possibly corresponds to TRBD1 (5 bases). Germline CDR1 is SGHRS and CDR2 is YFSETQ. There are 14 residues in the CDR3. The germline V and J ends were trimmed by 0 bases and 1 base, with 8 bases remaining between them. CDR3: CASSLGRVSYEQYF. The CDR3 nucleotides are TGCGCCAGCAGCTTGGGCAGGGTGTCCTACGAGCAGTACTTC.

The CDR3 nucleotides are TGTGCCAGCAGCTTAGTTCATCAAGATACGCAGTATTTT. Protein product: CASSLVHQDTQYF. The gene calls are TRBV11-3 and TRBJ2-3; D uncertain. Germline-derived CDR1 and CDR2 are SGHNT and YENEEA. With 1 base removed from V and 5 bases from J, the gap between germline ends came to 7 bases. The CDR3 is 13 residues long.

As regards this clone: Other DNA sequences in the sample encode the same CDR3. The J gene is TRBJ2-5, the V gene TRBV28, with D uncertain. The ends were cut back, 6 bases at V and 5 bases at J, with 19 bases in the middle. The germline V gene has CDR1 MDHEN and CDR2 SYDVKM. The CDR3 is made up of 15 amino acids. Here the CDR3 reads CASSSPEAKEETQYF. The CDR3 DNA reads TGTGCCAGCAGCTCCCCAGAGGCTAAGGAGGAGACCCAGTACTTC.

This clone turned up a few times. This sequence joins TRBV5-4 and TRBJ2-2; 8 bases fit TRBD1. In germline, CDR1 is SGHNT, CDR2 YYREEE (reference sequence). V was pared by 6 bases and J by 3 bases, with 7 bases of the junction left unmatched. CDR3 size: 15 residues. The CDR3 here is CASTDRGAYTGELFF. CDR3 in DNA: TGTGCCAGCACCGACAGGGGAGCGTACACCGGGGAGCTGTTTTTT.

This chain uses TRBV7-9 with TRBJ2-7; a possible D gene is TRBD1 (5 bases). V lost 1 base and J lost 1, with 8 bases in between. Germline lookup yields CDR1 SEHNR and CDR2 FQNEAQ (reference sequence). This CDR3 contains 14 residues. DNA for the CDR3: TGTGCCAGCAGCTTAGACAGGACGTCCTACGAGCAGTACTTC. Residues: CASSLDRTSYEQYF.

This clone was seen more than once but under ten times. The V gene is TRBV19, the J gene TRBJ1-2; D uncertain. The CDR3 extends over 12 amino acids. Trimming took 5 bases from V and 5 from J, leaving 9 bases between them. CDR1 and CDR2 from the germline V gene are LNHDA and SQIVND (reference sequence). CDR3 sequence: CASSPGDYGYTF. The CDR3 region has the DNA TGTGCCAGTAGTCCCGGGGATTATGGCTACACCTTC.

V usage is TRBV10-3 and J usage is TRBJ1-1, with 9 bases that match TRBD1. Germline lookup yields CDR1 ENHRY and CDR2 SYGVKD. The J segment lost 7 bases and the V segment lost 6 bases, leaving 3 bases of the junction unmatched. This CDR3 contains 12 residues. The CDR3: CAIRLDRGEAFF. In nucleotides, the CDR3 is TGTGCCATCAGGTTGGACAGGGGTGAAGCTTTCTTT.

The V gene is TRBV6-1, the J gene TRBJ1-5, with 11 bases lining up with TRBD1. In germline, CDR1 is MNHNS, CDR2 SASEGT. V was pared by 5 bases and J by 8 bases, with 2 bases of the junction left unmatched. The CDR3 runs to 13 residues. The CDR3 DNA reads as TGTGCCAGCAGTCGGACAGGGGGCGAGCCCCAGCATTTT. Its translation: CASSRTGGEPQHF.

This clone was found a few times. This CDR3 is CASSLGQGEGTQYF. Here the CDR3 DNA reads TGTGCCAGCAGCTTGGGACAGGGGGAAGGGACCCAGTACTTC. The chain recombines TRBV7-9 with TRBJ2-5, with 11 bases that match TRBD1. CDR1 and CDR2 from the germline V gene are SEHNR and FQNEAQ (reference sequence). The V and J ends lost 3 bases and 7 bases, in that order; junction bases with no gene match: 4. This CDR3 is built from 14 residues.

This clone was seen only a few times. The V and J genes are TRBV5-1 and TRBJ2-1; D is perhaps TRBD2 (5 bases). Trimming pared 0 bases from V and 5 bases from J, leaving 12 bases between. This CDR3 region has 15 residues. The germline V gene has CDR1 SGHRS and CDR2 YFSETQ. As DNA, the CDR3 is TGCGCCAGCAGCTTGGAATTGGGAGCCAACAATGAGCAGTTCTTC. This sequence encodes CASSLELGANNEQFF.

The chain couples TRBV5-1 to TRBJ2-1; TRBD2 aligns across 7 bases. V dropped 4 bases and J dropped 10; count of bases not matched to a gene: 20. This CDR3 comprises 17 residues. CDR1 and CDR2 (germline): SGHRS, YFSETQ. The CDR3 bases are TGCGCCAGCAGCCCCGCGGGAGCAATGACGGGGTACAGGGAGCAGTTCTTC. Translation gives CASSPAGAMTGYREQFF.

The chain links TRBV18 to TRBJ1-5, with 8 bases that match TRBD1. The CDR3 is 15 amino acids. CDR1 and CDR2 from the germline V gene are KGHSH and LQKENI. The V gene end was trimmed by 4 bases and the J gene end by 5 bases; junction bases not matched to a gene: 7. The CDR3 bases are TGTGCCAGCTCACGAGGACAGGGAGGGGATCAGCCCCAGCATTTT. This translates into CASSRGQGGDQPQHF.

This clone appeared a few times. This chain links TRBV30 with TRBJ2-7; D remains ambiguous. Trimming removed 1 base from V and 3 bases from J, with 4 bases in between. Germline V CDR1 and CDR2: GTSNPN, SVGIG (reference sequence). This CDR3 region has 11 residues. The CDR3 region is CAWSGSYEQYF. Here the CDR3 DNA reads TGTGCCTGGAGTGGCAGCTACGAGCAGTACTTC.

Only a few counts were recorded for this clone. The chain couples TRBV28 to TRBJ1-5; D might be TRBD1 (6 bases). The V end lost 8 bases, the J end lost 11 bases, and 22 bases lay between the germline ends. Germline V gene data show CDR1 as MDHEN and CDR2 as SYDVKM. The CDR3 covers 14 residues. The CDR3 DNA reads as TGTGCCAGCCGGAACGGGCCAGGGGTGTTGGCCCAGCATTTT. Its protein product is CASRNGPGVLAQHF.

This clone was seen a handful of times. V is TRBV10-1 and J is TRBJ2-2; D might be TRBD1 (7 bases). CDR3 length equals 14 residues. Germline loops: CDR1 WNHNN, CDR2 SYGVQD (reference sequence). V was pared by 4 bases and J by 7 bases, with 13 bases between. The CDR3 DNA reads TGCGCCAGCAGTGGACAGGGAGGTTACGGGGAGCTGTTTTTT. Protein: CASSGQGGYGELFF.

The chain has TRBV9 and TRBJ2-3, with 12 bases aligning to TRBD2. The germline gives CDR1 SGDLS, CDR2 YYNGEE. Trimming at V came to 4 bases and at J to 2 bases, leaving 5 bases not matched to a gene. The CDR3 runs 16 residues. CDR3 nucleotides: TGTGCCAGCAGCTCCGGACTAGCGGGGTACACAGATACGCAGTATTTT. Its translation is CASSSGLAGYTDTQYF. The full variable domain, in which reference TRBV9 and TRBJ2-3 provide the parts outside the CDR3, is DSGVTQTPKHLITATGQRVTLRCSPRSGDLSVYWYQQSLDQGLQFLIQYYNGEERAKGNILERFSAQQFPDLHSELNLSSLELGDSALYFCASSSGLAGYTDTQYFGPGTRLTVL.

There are a few counts of this clone. The chain links TRBV29-1 to TRBJ2-1; D might be TRBD1 (6 bases). CDR3 size: 13 residues. The V end was cut by 4 bases, the J end by 2 bases, with 9 bases between. CDR1 is SQVTM and CDR2 is ANQGSEA in the germline V gene. The DNA of the CDR3 is TGCAGCGTTGGCCGGGACACCTACAATGAGCAGTTCTTC. It codes for CSVGRDTYNEQFF.

The chain uses TRBV10-3 and TRBJ2-7, with 7 bases identical to TRBD2. The V gene end was trimmed by 4 bases and the J gene end by 7 bases; junction bases not matched to a gene: 4. There are 12 residues in the CDR3. Germline CDR1 is ENHRY and CDR2 is SYGVKD. CDR3 DNA: TGTGCCATCAGTGCAAATAGCGGGGAGCAGTACTTC. It yields the protein CAISANSGEQYF.

This clone came up a few times. V gene TRBV2 combines with J gene TRBJ2-6, with 8 bases aligning to TRBD1. V dropped 6 bases and J dropped 3; count of bases not matched to a gene: 10. Per the germline V gene, CDR1 is SNHLY and CDR2 is FYNNEI. The CDR3 has 17 amino acids. CDR3 coding DNA: TGTGCCAGCAGCCCCGGGCAGGGGGCTGGTGGGGCCAACGTCCTGACTTTC. This translates into CASSPGQGAGGANVLTF.

This clone appeared a few times. The gene calls are TRBV5-1 and TRBJ2-1; TRBD2 might be the D (6 bases). CDR1 and CDR2 from the germline V gene are SGHRS and YFSETQ. Trimming removed 4 bases at V and 3 bases at J, with 17 bases between. This CDR3 is 16 amino acids long. CDR3 loop: CASSGGSSGIYNEQFF. As DNA, the CDR3 is TGCGCCAGCAGCGGAGGAAGTAGCGGAATCTACAATGAGCAGTTCTTC.

The chain links TRBV10-3 to TRBJ2-3; TRBD1 matches at 7 bases. The length of the CDR3 is 15 residues. V shed 8 bases, J shed 0 bases, and the junction held 8 bases outside the gene matches. Germline V lookup: CDR1 ENHRY, CDR2 SYGVKD. Written as DNA, the CDR3 is TGTGCCATCTCGGACAGGACCAGAAGCACAGATACGCAGTATTTT. Translation: CAISDRTRSTDTQYF.

In this sample, this clone turned up a few times. This chain joins TRBV5-6 and TRBJ2-5, with unresolved D. CDR3 length: 14 amino acids. Trimming took 0 bases from V and 2 from J, leaving 8 bases between them. Germline V gene data show CDR1 as SGHDT and CDR2 as YYEEEE. Here the CDR3 DNA reads TGTGCCAGCAGCTTGGGGTCAGTTCAAGAGACCCAGTACTTC. Its translation is CASSLGSVQETQYF.